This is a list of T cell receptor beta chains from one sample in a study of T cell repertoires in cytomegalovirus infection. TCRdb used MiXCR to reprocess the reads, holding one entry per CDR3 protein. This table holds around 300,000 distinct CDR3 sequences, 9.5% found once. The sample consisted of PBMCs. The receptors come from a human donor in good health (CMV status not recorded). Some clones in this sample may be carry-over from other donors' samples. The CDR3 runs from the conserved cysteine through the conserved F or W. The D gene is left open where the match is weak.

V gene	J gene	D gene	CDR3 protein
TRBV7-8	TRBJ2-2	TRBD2	CASSPTPGTSGKAGELFF
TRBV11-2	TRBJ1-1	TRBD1	CASSWTGIGTEAFF
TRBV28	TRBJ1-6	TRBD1	CASKGASYNSPLHF
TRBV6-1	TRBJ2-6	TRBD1	CASSEAGQGSSGANVLTF
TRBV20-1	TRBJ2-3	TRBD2	CSAGGEISGGAYDTQYF
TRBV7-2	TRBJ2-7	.	CASSRSVGRVYEQYF
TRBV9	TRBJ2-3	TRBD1	CASSAGTGSTDTQYF
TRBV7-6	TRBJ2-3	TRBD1	CASSADRGGTDTQYF
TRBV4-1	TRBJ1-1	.	CASSRVGGRGNTEAFF
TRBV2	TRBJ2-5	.	CASSEAPPRQETQYF
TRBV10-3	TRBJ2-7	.	CAISDPARGTAYEQYF
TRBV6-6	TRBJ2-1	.	CASSYSSRDNEQFF
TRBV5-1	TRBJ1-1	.	CASGLGTTEAFF
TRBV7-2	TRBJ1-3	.	CASSGGGRLSGNTIYF
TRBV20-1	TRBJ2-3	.	CSVPFPDTQYF
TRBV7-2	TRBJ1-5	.	CASSPYGGAQHF
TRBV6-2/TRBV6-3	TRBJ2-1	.	CASRPGPFAYNEQFF
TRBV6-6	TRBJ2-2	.	CASTTREPANTGELFF
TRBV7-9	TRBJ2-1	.	CASTEGTSYNEQFF
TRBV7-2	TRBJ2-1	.	CASSLKGTGDSEQFF
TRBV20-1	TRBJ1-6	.	CSARTSGHNSPLHF
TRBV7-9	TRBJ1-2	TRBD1	CASSPGQGRGYTF
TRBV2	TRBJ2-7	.	CASSEQGSPYEQYF
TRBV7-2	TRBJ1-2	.	CASSLGVGTSLYGYTF